This TCR beta chain is from a study of shared T cell receptors in the human thymus. Measured with immunoSEQ multiplex PCR; TCRdb has only the in-frame clones, and not every one. The sample lists 500,000 to 850,000 clones, about 89% occurring once. Looked up from germline, CDR1 is SGHKS and CDR2 is YYEKEE (reference sequence). The CDR3 covers 18 residues. The ends were cut back, 4 bases at V and 0 bases at J, with 23 bases in the middle. In addition, the sample was reused for a study of human thymus T cells.

The TCR was taken from a boy younger than two with a congenital heart defect. This chain connects TRBV5-5 to TRBJ2-7, with D unclear. Sequenced material: thymocytes. Here the CDR3 reads CASSPPRKYQHVSYEQYF. The DNA for the CDR3 is TGTGCCAGCAGCCCCCCCCGAAAATATCAACACGTCTCCTACGAGCAGTACTTC.